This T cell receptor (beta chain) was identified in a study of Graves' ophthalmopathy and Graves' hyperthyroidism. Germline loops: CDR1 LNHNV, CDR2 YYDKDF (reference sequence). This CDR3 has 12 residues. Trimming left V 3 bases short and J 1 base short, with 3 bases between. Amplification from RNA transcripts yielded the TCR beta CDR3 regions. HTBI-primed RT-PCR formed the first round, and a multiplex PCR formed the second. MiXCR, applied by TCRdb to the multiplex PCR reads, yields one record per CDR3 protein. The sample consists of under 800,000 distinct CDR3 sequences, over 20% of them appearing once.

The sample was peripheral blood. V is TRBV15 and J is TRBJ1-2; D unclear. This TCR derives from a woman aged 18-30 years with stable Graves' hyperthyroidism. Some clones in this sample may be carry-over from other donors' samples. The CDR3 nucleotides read TGTGCCACCAGCAGTGTTAACTATGGCTACACCTTC. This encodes CATSSVNYGYTF.